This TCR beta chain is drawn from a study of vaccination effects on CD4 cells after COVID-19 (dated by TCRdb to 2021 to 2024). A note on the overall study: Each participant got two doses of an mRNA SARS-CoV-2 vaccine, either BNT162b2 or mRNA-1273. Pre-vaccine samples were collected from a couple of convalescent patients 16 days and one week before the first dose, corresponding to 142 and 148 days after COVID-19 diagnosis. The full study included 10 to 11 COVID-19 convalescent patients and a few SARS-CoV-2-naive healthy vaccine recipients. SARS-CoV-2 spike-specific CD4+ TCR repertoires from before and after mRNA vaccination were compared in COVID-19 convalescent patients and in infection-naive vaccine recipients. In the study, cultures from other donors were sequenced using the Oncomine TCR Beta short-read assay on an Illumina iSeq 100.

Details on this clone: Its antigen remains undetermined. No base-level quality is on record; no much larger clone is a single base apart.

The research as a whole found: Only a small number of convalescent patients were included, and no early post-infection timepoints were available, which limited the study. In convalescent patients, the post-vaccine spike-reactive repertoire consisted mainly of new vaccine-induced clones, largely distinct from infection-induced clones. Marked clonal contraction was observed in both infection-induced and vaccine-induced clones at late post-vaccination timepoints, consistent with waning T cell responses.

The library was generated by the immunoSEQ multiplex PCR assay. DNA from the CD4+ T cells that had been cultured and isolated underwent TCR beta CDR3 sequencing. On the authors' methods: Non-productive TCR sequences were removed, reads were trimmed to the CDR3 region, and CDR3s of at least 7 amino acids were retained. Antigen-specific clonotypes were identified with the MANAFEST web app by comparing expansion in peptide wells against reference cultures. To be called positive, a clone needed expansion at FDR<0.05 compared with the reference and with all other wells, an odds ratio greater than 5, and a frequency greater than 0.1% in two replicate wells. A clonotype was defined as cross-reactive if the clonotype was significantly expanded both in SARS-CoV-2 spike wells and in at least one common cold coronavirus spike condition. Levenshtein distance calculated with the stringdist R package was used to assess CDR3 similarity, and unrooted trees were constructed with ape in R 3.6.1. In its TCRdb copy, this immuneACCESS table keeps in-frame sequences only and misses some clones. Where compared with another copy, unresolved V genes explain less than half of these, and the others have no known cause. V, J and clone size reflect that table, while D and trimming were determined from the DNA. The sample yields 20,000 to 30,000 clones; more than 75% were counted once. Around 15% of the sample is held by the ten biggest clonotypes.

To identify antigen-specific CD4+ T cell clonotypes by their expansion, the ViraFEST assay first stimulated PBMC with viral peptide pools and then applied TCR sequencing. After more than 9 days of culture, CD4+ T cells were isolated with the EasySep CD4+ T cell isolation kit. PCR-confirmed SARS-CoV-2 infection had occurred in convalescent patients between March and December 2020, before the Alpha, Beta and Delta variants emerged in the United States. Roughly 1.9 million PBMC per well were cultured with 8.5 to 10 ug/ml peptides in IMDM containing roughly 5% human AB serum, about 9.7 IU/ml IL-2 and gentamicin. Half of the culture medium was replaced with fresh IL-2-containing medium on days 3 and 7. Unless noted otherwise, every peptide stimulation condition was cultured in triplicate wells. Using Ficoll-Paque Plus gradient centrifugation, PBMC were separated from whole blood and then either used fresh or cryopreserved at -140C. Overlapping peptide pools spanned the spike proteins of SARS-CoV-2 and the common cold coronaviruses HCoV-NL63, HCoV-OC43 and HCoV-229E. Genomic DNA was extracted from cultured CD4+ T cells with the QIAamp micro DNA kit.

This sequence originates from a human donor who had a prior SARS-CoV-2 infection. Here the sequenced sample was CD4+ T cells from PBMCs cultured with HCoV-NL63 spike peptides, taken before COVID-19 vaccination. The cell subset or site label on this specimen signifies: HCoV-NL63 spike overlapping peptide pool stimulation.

The DNA sequence follows: TGTGCCAGCTCACCGACAGGGAAAGGGGGGTCCTACGAGCAGTACTTC. Translated, it reads CASSPTGKGGSYEQYF. The chain uses TRBV18 and TRBJ2-7; TRBD1 is a possible D gene, resting on 7 matching bases. Deletion took 3 bases off V and 1 base off J, with a span of 16 bases between the germline ends. From its cysteine to its phenylalanine, the CDR3 spans 16 amino acids. The retained sequence is limited to the CDR3, 48 bases, with the frame set at the first base. CDR1 KGHSH and CDR2 LQKENI were looked up in the germline V gene. Full variable domain (CDR3 extended with the reference TRBV18 and TRBJ2-7 proteins): NAGVMQNPRHLVRRRGQEARLRCSPMKGHSHVYWYRQLPEEGLKFMVYLQKENIIDESGMPKERFSAEFPKEGPSILRIQQVVRGDSAAYFCASSPTGKGGSYEQYFGPGTRLTVT.